One and the same sample provided the 15 T cell receptor beta chains below, sequenced in a study of cytomegalovirus exposure and HLA in healthy donors (dated by TCRdb to 2016 to 2017). Libraries were constructed by the immunoSEQ multiplex PCR assay. For the multiplex PCR, a mixture combining 60 forward primers for TCR Vbeta segments and 13 reverse primers for TCR Jbeta segments was used. TCRdb obtained this table from immuneACCESS and retained in-frame rearrangements with V and J assigned. These tables miss some clones; where compared with another copy, unresolved V genes account for less than half of the shortfall, and the remainder is unexplained. This sample holds approximately 160,000 clones; around 80% were observed only once. The biggest ten clones account for 4.5% of the sample. Sequencing was carried out using PBMCs. These receptors originate from a woman between 50 and 59 years old in good health and CMV-seropositive.

The chain employs TRBV4-3 and TRBJ1-2, with D tentatively TRBD1 (6 bases). Germline V gene sequence: CDR1 LGHNA, CDR2 YSLEER. The CDR3 totals 18 residues. V lost 4 bases, J lost 4 bases, and 25 bases lay in between. The CDR3 DNA reads as TGCGCCAGCAGCCGGACCCGGGCAGGGGAGCGCTTAGGCTATGGCTACACCTTC. As protein: CASSRTRAGERLGYGYTF.

V gene TRBV7-9 combines with J gene TRBJ2-2; 9 bases fit TRBD1. The V gene's germline CDR1 is SEHNR and CDR2 FQNEAQ (reference sequence). The V segment lost 7 bases and the J segment 3 bases; nucleotides outside the gene matches: 6. The CDR3 contains 15 residues. CDR3 loop: CASTPDRGYTGELFF. The CDR3 nucleotides are TGTGCCAGCACCCCCGACAGGGGGTACACCGGGGAGCTGTTTTTT.

This clone has more than one count but fewer than ten. The genes are TRBV30 and TRBJ2-7; TRBD2 matches at 7 bases. Germline V gene sequence: CDR1 GTSNPN, CDR2 SVGIG (reference sequence). The CDR3 length is 15 residues. V shed 0 bases and J 2 bases; nucleotides not matched to a gene: 7. CDR3 region: CAWSVGREIPYEQYF. Written as DNA, the CDR3 is TGTGCCTGGAGTGTGGGGAGGGAGATCCCCTACGAGCAGTACTTC.

J is TRBJ2-7 and V is TRBV5-1; TRBD2 is a possible D gene (5 bases). Germline CDR1 and CDR2: SGHRS and YFSETQ. This CDR3 has 12 amino acids. V was pared by 0 bases and J by 6 bases, with 7 bases between. In DNA, the CDR3 is TGCGCCAGCAGCTTGGAGGGAGTCGAGCAGTACTTC. It specifies CASSLEGVEQYF.

On this clone itself: The junction and the germline gene differ at one end; a read error may be behind it. The chain carries TRBV4-1 and TRBJ2-7; a weak D match, TRBD1 (6 bases). Germline CDR1 reads MGHRA; CDR2 reads YSYEKL. This CDR3 is built from 15 residues. CDR3 nucleotide sequence: TGCGCCAGCAGCAAAGAGAGGACAGTCTCCTACGAGCAGTACTTC. Translated, it gives CASSKERTVSYEQYF.

J is TRBJ1-2 and V is TRBV6-5; a possible D gene is TRBD1 (6 bases). V was pared by 10 bases and J by 8 bases, with 14 bases between. This CDR3 is built from 11 residues. The V gene's germline CDR1 is MNHEY and CDR2 SVGAGI. For the CDR3, the DNA is TGTGCCACCAAGGGGGGGCGAGGCTACACCTTC. Translation gives CATKGGRGYTF.

V is TRBV5-1 and J is TRBJ1-3, with D possibly TRBD1 on 5 matching bases. This CDR3 has 18 residues. V shed 4 bases and J shed 0 bases, with 20 bases lying between them. CDR1 is SGHRS, CDR2 YFSETQ, per germline. The CDR3 nucleotides read TGCGCCAGCAGCGGACGGCGGGAAGGGGAACTCTCTGGAAACACCATATATTTT. It codes for CASSGRREGELSGNTIYF.

The chain joins TRBV7-2 to TRBJ2-7; D possibly corresponds to TRBD1 (5 bases). V gave up 3 bases and J gave up 3 bases, with 9 bases separating them. Germline CDR1 SGHTA, CDR2 FQGNSA. CDR3 size: 13 residues. CDR3 protein: CASSLDDSYEQYF. The CDR3 region has the DNA TGTGCCAGCAGCTTGGATGACAGCTACGAGCAGTACTTC.

This clone was counted a few times. This rearrangement joins TRBV7-9 to TRBJ1-2; maybe TRBD1 (6 bases). The V and J ends lost 1 base and 3 bases respectively, with 9 bases between them. The CDR3 has 14 residues. Germline CDR1 SEHNR, CDR2 FQNEAQ (reference sequence). CDR3 sequence: CASSLGGLDYGYTF. DNA of the CDR3: TGTGCCAGCAGCTTAGGGGGGCTCGACTATGGCTACACCTTC.

The CDR3 sequence is CASSGGLAVVDGELFF. Written as DNA, the CDR3 is TGTGCCAGCAGCGGCGGACTAGCGGTGGTTGACGGGGAGCTGTTTTTT. V and J are TRBV9 and TRBJ2-2; 10 nucleotides agree with TRBD2. Trimming cost V 3 bases and J 7 bases; bases outside gene matches: 9. Germline-derived CDR1 and CDR2 are SGDLS and YYNGEE. The CDR3 spans 16 residues.

This clone was detected a few times. The chain joins TRBV11-1 to TRBJ2-1; D might be TRBD2 (5 bases). The germline CDR1 and CDR2 sequences are SGHAT and FQDESV (reference sequence). The CDR3 length is 16 residues. V was shortened by 1 base and J by 0 bases, with 10 bases between the two germline ends. CDR3 loop: CASSLGIAPSYNEQFF. As DNA, the CDR3 is TGTGCCAGCAGCTTAGGGATAGCGCCCTCCTACAATGAGCAGTTCTTC.

This chain uses TRBV29-1 with TRBJ2-3, with a possible D match to TRBD1 (6 bases). CDR3 length equals 12 residues. Between the trimmed V and J ends, which lost 7 bases and 2 bases, there was a span of 10 bases. Germline values: CDR1 SQVTM, CDR2 ANQGSEA. This CDR3 reads CSARQVTDTQYF. In nucleotides, the CDR3 is TGCAGCGCCCGACAGGTCACAGATACGCAGTATTTT.

The CDR3 spells CASSQDSTSGSDTQYF. The CDR3 bases are TGCGCCAGCAGCCAAGATTCGACTAGCGGTTCAGATACGCAGTATTTT. The chain is built from TRBV4-1 and TRBJ2-3; 9 nucleotides agree with TRBD2. The V gene's germline CDR1 is MGHRA and CDR2 YSYEKL. The ends lost 0 bases at V and 4 bases at J; junction bases unmatched: 5. The CDR3 covers 16 residues.

V gene TRBV2 combines with J gene TRBJ1-2; D gene ambiguous. Trimming removed 4 bases from V and 9 bases from J, with 12 bases in between. The CDR3 length is 12 residues. Germline V gene lookup returns CDR1 SNHLY and CDR2 FYNNEI. The chain's CDR3 is CASSGVQTSYTF. The CDR3 bases are TGTGCCAGCAGTGGGGTACAGACGAGCTACACCTTC.

The V gene is TRBV30, the J gene TRBJ1-2; 9 bases agree with TRBD1. The CDR3 length is 14 residues. Trimming at V came to 1 base and at J to 2 bases, leaving 2 bases not matched to a gene. CDR1 GTSNPN and CDR2 SVGIG come from the germline V gene (reference sequence). In DNA form, the CDR3 reads TGTGCCTGGAGTGCCGGGACAGGGAACTATGGCTACACCTTC. Its translation is CAWSAGTGNYGYTF.